These T cell receptor beta chains were read from a single sample in a study of blood T cells in healthy people across ages. TCRdb reprocessed the 5' RACE reads via MiXCR and lists one record per CDR3 protein. The table lists 590,000 or so distinct CDR3 sequences, less than 35% of them singletons, with 15% to 19% in the top ten. The specimen was blood. Receptors originate from a woman aged 80 or over in good health. Each CDR3 is given with its conserved first and last residue. The D gene is left open where the match is weak. Clone size is shown for a subset of rows, as once, few, many or a class of expanded clone.

>TRBD2|TRBV19|NA|TRBJ2-3
CASSRSGGRTDTQYF
TGTGCCAGTAGTCGTAGTGGCGGGAGAACAGATACGCAGTATTTT
>TRBD1|TRBV9|many|TRBJ2-3
CASSSPDRGRRDTQYF
TGTGCCAGCAGCTCGCCAGACAGGGGGCGCCGAGATACGCAGTATTTT
>TRBD2|TRBV7-2|NA|TRBJ2-5
CASSLGTGGGIIKTQYF
TGTGCCAGCAGCTTAGGGACGGGCGGGGGAATAATAAAGACCCAGTACTTC
>NA|TRBV6-2/TRBV6-3|NA|TRBJ2-3
CASSYEVPGTQYF
TGTGCCAGCAGTTACGAGGTGCCGGGTACGCAGTATTTT
>NA|TRBV18|NA|TRBJ2-1
CASSGGSDEQFF
TGTGCCAGCTCGGGGGGTTCCGATGAGCAGTTCTTC
>NA|TRBV7-9|few|TRBJ1-6
CASSLAVSGSPLHF
TGTGCCAGCAGCTTAGCCGTATCGGGCTCACCCCTCCACTTT
>TRBD2|TRBV20-1|NA|TRBJ2-7
CSARSLTGLAEISSYEQYF
TGCAGTGCTAGATCGTTAACGGGACTAGCGGAAATCAGCTCCTACGAGCAGTACTTC
>NA|TRBV27|NA|TRBJ2-7
CASSSREPPYEQYF
TGTGCCAGCAGTTCACGGGAGCCCCCCTACGAGCAGTACTTC
>NA|TRBV25-1|NA|TRBJ2-5
CASSEYSLSPKRETQYF
TGTGCCAGCAGTGAATATAGTTTAAGTCCGAAACGAGAGACCCAGTACTTC
>TRBD2|TRBV11-2|NA|TRBJ2-1
CASSAGGLSNEQFF
TGTGCCAGCAGCGCGGGAGGGCTTAGCAATGAGCAGTTCTTC
>NA|TRBV7-2|many|TRBJ2-1
CASSPYNEQFF
TGTGCCAGCAGCCCGTACAATGAGCAGTTCTTC
>TRBD2|TRBV9|many|TRBJ2-5
CASSVSGGNQETQYF
TGTGCCAGCAGCGTATCGGGGGGGAACCAAGAGACCCAGTACTTC
>NA|TRBV24-1|many|TRBJ2-1
CATSDSFQGHEQFF
TGTGCCACCAGTGATTCCTTTCAAGGCCATGAGCAGTTCTTC
>TRBD2|TRBV2|many|TRBJ2-3
CASSSGLAGYTDTQYF
TGTGCCAGCAGTTCCGGACTAGCGGGGTACACAGATACGCAGTATTTT
>NA|TRBV7-2|many|TRBJ2-5
CASSLASGAQETQYF
TGTGCCAGCAGCTTAGCTAGTGGGGCCCAAGAGACCCAGTACTTC
>NA|TRBV4-1|many|TRBJ2-5
CASSQGITPEGTQYF
TGCGCCAGCAGCCAAGGGATAACCCCTGAGGGGACCCAGTACTTC
>TRBD1|TRBV9|NA|TRBJ1-3
CASSVEGAAGNTIYF
TGTGCCAGCAGCGTAGAGGGGGCAGCTGGAAACACCATATATTTT
>NA|TRBV20-1|few|TRBJ2-5
CSASNHRPGSETQYF
TGCAGTGCTAGTAACCACCGGCCGGGTTCAGAGACCCAGTACTTC
>TRBD1|TRBV11-2|many|TRBJ2-1
CASSFSGTGYNEQFF
TGTGCCAGCAGCTTTTCCGGGACAGGTTACAATGAGCAGTTCTTC
>TRBD1|TRBV27|many|TRBJ2-1
CASSFLPGQGDEQFF
TGTGCCAGCAGTTTCCTCCCGGGACAGGGGGATGAGCAGTTCTTC
>NA|TRBV12-3/TRBV12-4|once|TRBJ2-5
CASSLQDYGETQYF
TGTGCCAGCAGTTTACAGGACTATGGGGAGACCCAGTACTTC
>NA|TRBV3-1|many|TRBJ1-2
CASSYAGASGYTF
TGTGCCAGCAGTTATGCAGGGGCAAGTGGCTACACCTTC
>NA|TRBV3-1|NA|TRBJ2-7
CASRNSRGAANEQYF
TGTGCCAGCAGAAATAGCAGGGGGGCGGCCAATGAGCAGTACTTC
>TRBD1|TRBV6-2/TRBV6-3|NA|TRBJ1-5
CASSRGQEGNQPQHF
TGTGCCAGCAGCCGCGGACAGGAGGGCAATCAGCCCCAGCATTTT
>NA|TRBV28|many|TRBJ2-7
CASSWVRNEQYF
TGTGCCAGCAGTTGGGTCAGGAACGAGCAGTACTTC